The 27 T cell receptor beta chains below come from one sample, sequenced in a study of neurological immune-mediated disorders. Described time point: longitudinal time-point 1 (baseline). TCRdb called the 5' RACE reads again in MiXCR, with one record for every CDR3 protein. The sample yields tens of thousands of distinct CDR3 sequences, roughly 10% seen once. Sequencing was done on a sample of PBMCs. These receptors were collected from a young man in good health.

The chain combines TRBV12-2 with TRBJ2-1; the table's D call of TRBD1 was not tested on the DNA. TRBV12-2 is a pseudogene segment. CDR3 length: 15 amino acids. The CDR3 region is CASRPIARPYNEQFF. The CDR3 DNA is TGTGCAAGTCGTCCCATCGCCCGTCCCTACAATGAGCAGTTCTTC.

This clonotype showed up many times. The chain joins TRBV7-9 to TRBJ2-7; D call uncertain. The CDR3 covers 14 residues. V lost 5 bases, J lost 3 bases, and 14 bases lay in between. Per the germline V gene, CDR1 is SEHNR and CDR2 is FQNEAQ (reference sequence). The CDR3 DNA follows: TGTGCCAGCAGCCCCGACTCTTCTCTCTACGAGCAGTACTTC. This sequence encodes CASSPDSSLYEQYF.

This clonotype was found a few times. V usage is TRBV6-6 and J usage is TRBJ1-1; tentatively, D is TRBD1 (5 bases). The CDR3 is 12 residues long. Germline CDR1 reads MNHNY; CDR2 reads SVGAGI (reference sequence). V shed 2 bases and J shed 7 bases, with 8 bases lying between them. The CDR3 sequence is CASSYRGGEAFF. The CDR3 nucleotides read TGTGCCAGCAGTTACAGGGGTGGTGAAGCTTTCTTT.

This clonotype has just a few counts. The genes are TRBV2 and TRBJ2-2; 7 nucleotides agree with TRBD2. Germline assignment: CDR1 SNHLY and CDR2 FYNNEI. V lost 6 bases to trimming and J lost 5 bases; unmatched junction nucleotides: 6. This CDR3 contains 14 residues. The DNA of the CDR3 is TGTGCCAGCAGCCCTCTAGCGGCTACCGGGGAGCTGTTTTTT. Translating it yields CASSPLAATGELFF.

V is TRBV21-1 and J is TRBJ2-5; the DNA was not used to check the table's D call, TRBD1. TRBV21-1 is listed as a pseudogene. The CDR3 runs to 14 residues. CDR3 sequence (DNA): TGTGCCAGCAGCAAAGGGGTGACAGAAGAGACCCAGTACTTC. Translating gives CASSKGVTEETQYF.

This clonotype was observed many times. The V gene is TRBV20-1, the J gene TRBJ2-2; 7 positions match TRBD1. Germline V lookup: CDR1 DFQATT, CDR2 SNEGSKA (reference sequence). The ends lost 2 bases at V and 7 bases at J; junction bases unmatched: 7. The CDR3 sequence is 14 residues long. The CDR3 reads CSARTGTAIGELFF. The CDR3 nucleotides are TGCAGTGCTAGAACCGGGACAGCGATCGGGGAGCTGTTTTTT.

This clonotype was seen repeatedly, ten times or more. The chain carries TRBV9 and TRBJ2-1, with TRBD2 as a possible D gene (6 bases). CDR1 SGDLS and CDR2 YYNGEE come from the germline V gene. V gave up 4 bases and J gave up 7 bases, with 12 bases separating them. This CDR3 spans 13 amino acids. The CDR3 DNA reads TGTGCCAGCAGCTTGTCGGGACTGAATGAGCAGTTCTTC. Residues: CASSLSGLNEQFF.

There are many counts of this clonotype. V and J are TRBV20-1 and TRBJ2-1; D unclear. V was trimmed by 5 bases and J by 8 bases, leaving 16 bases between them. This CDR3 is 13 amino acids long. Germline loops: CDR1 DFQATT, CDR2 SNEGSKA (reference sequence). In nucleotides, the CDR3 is TGCAGTGCTGGCCCCAGGTCTGGCGATGAGCAGTTCTTC. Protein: CSAGPRSGDEQFF.

CDR3 residues: CASIFADTQYF. The CDR3 nucleotides are TGTGCCAGCATATTCGCAGATACGCAGTATTTT. V usage is TRBV6-5 and J usage is TRBJ2-3, with D unresolved. With 7 bases removed from V and 4 bases from J, the gap between germline ends came to 6 bases. The germline V gene encodes CDR1 MNHEY and CDR2 SVGAGI. This CDR3 has 11 residues.

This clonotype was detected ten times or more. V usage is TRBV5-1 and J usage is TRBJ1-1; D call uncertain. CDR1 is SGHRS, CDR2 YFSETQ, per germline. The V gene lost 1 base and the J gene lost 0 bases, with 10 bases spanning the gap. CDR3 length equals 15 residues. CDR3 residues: CASSLLGQMNTEAFF. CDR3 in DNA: TGCGCCAGCAGCTTGTTAGGGCAGATGAACACTGAAGCTTTCTTT.

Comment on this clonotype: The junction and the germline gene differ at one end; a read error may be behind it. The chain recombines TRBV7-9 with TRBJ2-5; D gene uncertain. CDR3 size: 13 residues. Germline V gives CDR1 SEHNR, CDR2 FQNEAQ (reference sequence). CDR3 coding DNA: TGTGCCAGCAGCTCTACCCCCCAAGAGACCAAGTACTTC. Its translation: CASSSTPQETKYF.

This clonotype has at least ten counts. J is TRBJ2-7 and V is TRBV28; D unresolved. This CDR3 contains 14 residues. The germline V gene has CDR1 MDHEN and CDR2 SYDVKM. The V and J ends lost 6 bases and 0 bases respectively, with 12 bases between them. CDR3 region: CASRSGGSSYEQYF. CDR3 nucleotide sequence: TGTGCCAGCAGATCGGGCGGAAGCTCCTACGAGCAGTACTTC.

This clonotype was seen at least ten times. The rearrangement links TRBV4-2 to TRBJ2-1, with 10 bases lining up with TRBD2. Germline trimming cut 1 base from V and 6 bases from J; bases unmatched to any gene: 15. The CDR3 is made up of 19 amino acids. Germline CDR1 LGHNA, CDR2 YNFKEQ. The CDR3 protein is CASSQVAASGRDWGNEQFF. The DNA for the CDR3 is TGTGCCAGCAGCCAAGTGGCGGCGAGCGGGAGGGATTGGGGCAATGAGCAGTTCTTC.

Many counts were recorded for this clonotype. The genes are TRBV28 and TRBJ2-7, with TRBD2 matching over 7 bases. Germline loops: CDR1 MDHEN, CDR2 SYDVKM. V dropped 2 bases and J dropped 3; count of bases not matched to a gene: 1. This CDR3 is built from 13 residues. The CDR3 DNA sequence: TGTGCCAGCAGTTTACGGACTAGCTACGAGCAGTACTTC. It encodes CASSLRTSYEQYF.

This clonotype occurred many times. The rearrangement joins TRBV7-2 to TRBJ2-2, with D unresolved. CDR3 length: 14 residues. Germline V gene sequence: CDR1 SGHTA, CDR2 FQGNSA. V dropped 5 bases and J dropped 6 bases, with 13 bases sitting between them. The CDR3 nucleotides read TGTGCCAGCAGCACCCCTAGTGGCGCCGGGGAGCTGTTTTTT. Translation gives CASSTPSGAGELFF.

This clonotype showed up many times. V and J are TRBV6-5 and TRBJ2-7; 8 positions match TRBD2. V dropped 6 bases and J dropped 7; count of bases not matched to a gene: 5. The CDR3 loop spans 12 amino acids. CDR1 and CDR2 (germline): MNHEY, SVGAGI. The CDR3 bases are TGTGCCAGCAGGACCTTAGCGGGAGAGCAGTACTTC. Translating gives CASRTLAGEQYF.

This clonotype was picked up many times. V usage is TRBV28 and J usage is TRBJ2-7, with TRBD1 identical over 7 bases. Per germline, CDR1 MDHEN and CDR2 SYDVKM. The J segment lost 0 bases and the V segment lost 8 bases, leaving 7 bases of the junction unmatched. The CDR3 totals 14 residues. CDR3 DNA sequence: TGTGCCAGCGGGAAGTGGGACAGCTCCTACGAGCAGTACTTC. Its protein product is CASGKWDSSYEQYF.

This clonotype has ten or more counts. The CDR3 is CASSLGPSDHYNEQFF. The DNA of the CDR3 is TGCGCCAGCAGCTTGGGTCCTAGTGATCACTACAATGAGCAGTTCTTC. This chain connects TRBV5-1 to TRBJ2-1; no clear D. Trimming stripped 0 bases from V and 3 bases from J, with 13 bases between. Germline CDR1 reads SGHRS; CDR2 reads YFSETQ. This CDR3 has 16 residues.

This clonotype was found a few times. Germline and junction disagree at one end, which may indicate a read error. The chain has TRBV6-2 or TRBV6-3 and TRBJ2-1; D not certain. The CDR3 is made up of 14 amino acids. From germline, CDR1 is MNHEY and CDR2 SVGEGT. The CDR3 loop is CVSSYVHQANEQFF. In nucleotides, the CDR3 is TGTGTCAGCAGTTACGTCCACCAGGCGAATGAGCAGTTCTTC.

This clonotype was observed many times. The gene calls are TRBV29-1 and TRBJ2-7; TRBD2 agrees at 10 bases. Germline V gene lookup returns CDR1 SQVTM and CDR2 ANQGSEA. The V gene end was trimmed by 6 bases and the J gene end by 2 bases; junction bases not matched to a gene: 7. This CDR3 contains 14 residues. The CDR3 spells CSVLAGVRAYEQYF. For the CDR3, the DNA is TGCAGCGTGCTAGCGGGAGTGAGAGCCTACGAGCAGTACTTC.

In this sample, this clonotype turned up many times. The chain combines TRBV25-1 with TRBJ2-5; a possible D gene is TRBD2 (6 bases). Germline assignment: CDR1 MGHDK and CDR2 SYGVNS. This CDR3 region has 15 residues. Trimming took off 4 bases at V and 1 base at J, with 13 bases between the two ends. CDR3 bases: TGTGCCAGCAGTGGGGATCGGGAGATCCAAGAGACCCAGTACTTC. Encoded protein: CASSGDREIQETQYF.

DNA of the CDR3: TGTGCCAGCAGCTTGGGGGACAGTACCGTTCACTATGGCTACACCTTC. This codes for CASSLGDSTVHYGYTF. The rearrangement uses TRBV6-6 and TRBJ1-2; 7 bases agree with TRBD1. J lost 3 bases, V lost 6 bases, and 13 bases had no gene match. Germline loops: CDR1 MNHNY, CDR2 SVGAGI (reference sequence). The CDR3 is 16 residues long.

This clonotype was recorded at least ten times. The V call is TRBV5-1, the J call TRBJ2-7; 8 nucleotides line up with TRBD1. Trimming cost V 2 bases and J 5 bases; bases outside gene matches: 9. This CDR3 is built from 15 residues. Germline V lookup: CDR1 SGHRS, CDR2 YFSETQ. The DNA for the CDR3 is TGCGCCAGCAGCTTCGACGGACAGGGATCGGACGAGCAGTACTTC. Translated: CASSFDGQGSDEQYF.

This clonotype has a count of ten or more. Here the CDR3 reads CRTGTSGSNEQFF. The CDR3, as DNA: TGCAGGACGGGGACTAGCGGGAGTAATGAGCAGTTCTTC. V and J are TRBV20-1 and TRBJ2-1; 14 bases map to TRBD2. CDR3 length: 13 amino acids. Germline lookup yields CDR1 DFQATT and CDR2 SNEGSKA (reference sequence).

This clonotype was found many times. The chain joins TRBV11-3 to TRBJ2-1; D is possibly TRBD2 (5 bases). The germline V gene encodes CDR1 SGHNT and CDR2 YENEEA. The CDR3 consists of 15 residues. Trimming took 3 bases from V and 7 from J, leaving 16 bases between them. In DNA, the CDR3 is TGTGCCAGCAGCTTTGCGGGCTCGGGGTGGAATGAGCAGTTCTTC. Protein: CASSFAGSGWNEQFF.

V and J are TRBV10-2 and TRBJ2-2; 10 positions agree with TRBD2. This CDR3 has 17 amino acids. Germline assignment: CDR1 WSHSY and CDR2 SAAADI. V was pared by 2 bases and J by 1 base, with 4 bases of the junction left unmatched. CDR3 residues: CASSERASGRNTGELFF. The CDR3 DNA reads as TGCGCCAGCAGTGAGCGGGCTAGCGGGAGGAACACCGGGGAGCTGTTTTTT.

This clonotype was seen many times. In nucleotides, the CDR3 is TGTGCCAGCAGCAGTGATAGCGGGGAGAGCTACAATGAGCAGTTCTTC. Its translation: CASSSDSGESYNEQFF. The chain has TRBV7-2 and TRBJ2-1; 8 nucleotides agree with TRBD2. This CDR3 region has 16 residues. CDR1 is SGHTA and CDR2 is FQGNSA in the germline V gene. The junction had 9 bases not matched to a gene; V was cut back by 5 bases and J by 3 bases.